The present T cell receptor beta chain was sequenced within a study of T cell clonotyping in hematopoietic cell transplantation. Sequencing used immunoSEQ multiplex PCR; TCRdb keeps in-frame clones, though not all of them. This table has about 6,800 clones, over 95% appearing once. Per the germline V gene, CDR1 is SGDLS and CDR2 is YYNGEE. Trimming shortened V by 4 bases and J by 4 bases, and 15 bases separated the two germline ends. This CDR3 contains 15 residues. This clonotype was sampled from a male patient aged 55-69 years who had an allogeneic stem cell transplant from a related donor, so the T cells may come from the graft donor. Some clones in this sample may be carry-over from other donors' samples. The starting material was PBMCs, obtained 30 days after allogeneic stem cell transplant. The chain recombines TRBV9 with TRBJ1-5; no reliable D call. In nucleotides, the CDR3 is TGTGCCAGCAGCATAAGTGGGCAGGCTAATCAGCCCCAGCATTTT. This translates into CASSISGQANQPQHF. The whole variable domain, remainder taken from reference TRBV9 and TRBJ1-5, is DSGVTQTPKHLITATGQRVTLRCSPRSGDLSVYWYQQSLDQGLQFLIQYYNGEERAKGNILERFSAQQFPDLHSELNLSSLELGDSALYFCASSISGQANQPQHFGDGTRLSIL.